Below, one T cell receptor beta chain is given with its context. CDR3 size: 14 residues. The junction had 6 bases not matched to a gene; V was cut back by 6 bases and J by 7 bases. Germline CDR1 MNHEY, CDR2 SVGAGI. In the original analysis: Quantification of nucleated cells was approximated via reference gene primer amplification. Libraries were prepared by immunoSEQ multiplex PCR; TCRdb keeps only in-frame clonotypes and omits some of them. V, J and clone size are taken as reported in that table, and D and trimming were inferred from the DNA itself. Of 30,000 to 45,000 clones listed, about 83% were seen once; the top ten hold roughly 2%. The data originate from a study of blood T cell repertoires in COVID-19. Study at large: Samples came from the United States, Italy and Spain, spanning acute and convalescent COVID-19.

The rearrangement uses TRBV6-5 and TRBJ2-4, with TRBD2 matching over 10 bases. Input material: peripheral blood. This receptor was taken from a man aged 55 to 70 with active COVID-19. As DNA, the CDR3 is TGTGCCAGCAGCCCGAGCGGGGGGGCGAACATTCAGTACTTC. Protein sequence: CASSPSGGANIQYF.